This T cell receptor (beta chain) emerged from a study of T cell repertoires in cytomegalovirus infection. This clonotype turned up a few times. Its antigen is undetermined. TCRdb ran MiXCR on the reads and lists one entry per CDR3 protein. The sample includes 400,000 to 600,000 distinct CDR3 sequences, about 39% of them seen just once. V dropped 3 bases and J dropped 2 bases, with 9 bases sitting between them. The CDR3 loop spans 14 amino acids. Germline V CDR1 and CDR2: SGHTA, FQGNSA. The sequences come from cultured PBMCs, collected from culture after CMV antigen stimulation. This sequence joins TRBV7-2 and TRBJ2-3; D is unresolved. The sequence derives from a human donor in good health (CMV status not recorded). Some clones in this sample may be carry-over from other donors' samples. The CDR3 nucleotides read TGTGCCAGCAGCTTTCGACTTCCCACAGATACGCAGTATTTT. Protein product: CASSFRLPTDTQYF.